This is a list of T cell receptor beta chains from one sample in a study of T cell responses to AZD1222 COVID-19 vaccine. The data were produced by immunoSEQ multiplex PCR, yet TCRdb's version contains in-frame clones alone and is incomplete. The table shows fewer than 45,000 clones, with 85% to 90% occurring only once. The source was peripheral blood, collected on day 0 of AZD1222 vaccination. The receptor set was obtained from an adult in good health. CDR3s include the opening cysteine and the closing phenylalanine or tryptophan. Fields, in order: CDR3 DNA, CDR3 protein, clone size, J gene, D gene, V gene. A D gene is named only where the DNA matches it firmly. Clone size is shown for a subset of rows, as once, few, many or a class of expanded clone.

TGTGCCAGCAGTCCCCGGGGGGGGGCCCTCTATGGCTACACCTTC CASSPRGGALYGYTF NA TRBJ1-2 NA TRBV28
TGTGCCAGTATAGCGGGGGGTCACACCGGGGAGCTGTTTTTT CASIAGGHTGELFF few TRBJ2-2 TRBD2 TRBV6-5
TGTGCCAGCAGTGAAGCCGACGGGAAGGAGAGCTACACCTTC CASSEADGKESYTF NA TRBJ1-2 NA TRBV6-1
TGTGCCAGCAGTTATGCCGGGCACAATGAGCAGTTCTTC CASSYAGHNEQFF NA TRBJ2-1 NA TRBV6-2/TRBV6-3
TGTGCCAGCAGCTTAGGAGTAACCCCGTCCACAGATACGCAGTATTTT CASSLGVTPSTDTQYF NA TRBJ2-3 NA TRBV7-9
TGCGCCAGCAGCCAAGATCCGGCAGGAAGCTCCTACGAGCAGTACTTC CASSQDPAGSSYEQYF NA TRBJ2-7 NA TRBV4-3
TGTGCCAGCAGCTTAGCACCTACCGGACAGGGAGCCTATGGCTACACCTTC CASSLAPTGQGAYGYTF NA TRBJ1-2 TRBD1 TRBV7-2
TGTGCCAGCAGCCAAAGGACAGGGGGCGAGGTACTGGAGCTGTTTTTT CASSQRTGGEVLELFF NA TRBJ2-2 TRBD1 TRBV4-2
TGTGCCAGCAGTATACGGACAGACTACGAGCAGTACTTC CASSIRTDYEQYF NA TRBJ2-7 NA TRBV27
TGTGCCAGCAGCTCTCGGACGGATTATGGCTACACCTTC CASSSRTDYGYTF NA TRBJ1-2 NA TRBV6-5
TGCAGCGTATACCCGGGACAGGGTGCCTACGAGCAGTACTTC CSVYPGQGAYEQYF NA TRBJ2-7 TRBD1 TRBV29-1
TGTGCCAGCACATCGTCTAGGGGCGAGCAGTACTTC CASTSSRGEQYF NA TRBJ2-7 NA TRBV11-2
TGCAGTGCTAGTAGGGACCCGCCGAACACTGAAGCTTTCTTT CSASRDPPNTEAFF NA TRBJ1-1 NA TRBV20-1
TGCGCCAGCAGCCAAGATGGGCACTACAATGAGCAGTTCTTC CASSQDGHYNEQFF NA TRBJ2-1 NA TRBV4-3
TGTGCCAGCATCAGAGGTTACGACGACTCCTACGAGCAGTACTTC CASIRGYDDSYEQYF NA TRBJ2-7 NA TRBV6-5
TGTGCCAGCAGACCCCAAACCTACGAGCAGTACTTC CASRPQTYEQYF NA TRBJ2-7 NA TRBV2
TGTGCCAGCAGTTTACGCGGGAGGGAGTCCTACGAGCAGTACTTC CASSLRGRESYEQYF NA TRBJ2-7 TRBD2 TRBV28
TGTGCCAGCAGTTATAGACTAGCAGTCCCAGATACGCAGTATTTT CASSYRLAVPDTQYF NA TRBJ2-3 TRBD2 TRBV6-2/TRBV6-3
TGTGCCAGCAGTGCCCTACAGGGTAAAAGGGAAGCTTTCTTT CASSALQGKREAFF NA TRBJ1-1 NA TRBV28
TGTGCCAGCAGAGGAACTGAAGCTTTCTTT CASRGTEAFF few TRBJ1-1 NA TRBV2
TGTGCCAGCAGTTTAGGGTTCTATGGCTACACCTTC CASSLGFYGYTF NA TRBJ1-2 NA TRBV12-3/TRBV12-4
TGCGCCAGCAGCTCGGGACAGCGCAATCAGCCCCAGCATTTT CASSSGQRNQPQHF NA TRBJ1-5 TRBD1 TRBV5-1
TGTGCCAGCAGCTTAGGAGTAAGGGACTACGAGCAGTACTTC CASSLGVRDYEQYF NA TRBJ2-7 NA TRBV7-9
TGTGCCAGCAGCCAAGATCTCGAGACTAGCCCCTACGAGCAGTACTTC CASSQDLETSPYEQYF NA TRBJ2-7 TRBD2 TRBV14
TGTGCCATCAGTGAGTCGAGCTCCTACAATGAGCAGTTCTTC CAISESSSYNEQFF few TRBJ2-1 NA TRBV10-3
TGTGCCAGCACCAGCCGGGGGGAGGCCACCGGGGAGCTGTTTTTT CASTSRGEATGELFF NA TRBJ2-2 TRBD2 TRBV6-5
TGCAGTGCTAGTAGGGGACAGGCCACTAACTATGGCTACACCTTC CSASRGQATNYGYTF NA TRBJ1-2 TRBD1 TRBV20-1
TGTGCCAGCTCTCGTAGCGGGGGCACCTACAATGAGCAGTTCTTC CASSRSGGTYNEQFF NA TRBJ2-1 TRBD2 TRBV6-4